This T cell receptor beta chain was identified during a study of cytomegalovirus exposure and HLA in healthy donors. Whole-study context: Earlier, approximately 190 million T cells were analyzed, and 117 million unique TCR beta sequences were found among them.

As regards this clone: No antigen is known for it.

With 5 bases clipped from V and 5 bases from J, the junction kept 12 bases outside the gene matches. Germline V CDR1 and CDR2: MNHEY, SMNVEV (reference sequence). CDR3 size: 16 residues. The study's findings and limits: In a later analysis, an Asian-associated ancestry cluster reportedly showed fewer N-insertions than the roughly 710-donor mean. Cytomegalovirus association was listed for about 150 TCR beta chains.

Researchers ran the PCR with 60 Vbeta and 13 Jbeta primers. Measured with immunoSEQ multiplex PCR; TCRdb has only the in-frame clones, and not every one. Its table lists tens of thousands of clones. The TCR comes from a woman aged 55-69 years in good health and CMV-seronegative. Sequenced input: PBMCs. V usage is TRBV27 and J usage is TRBJ2-7, with 10 bases identical to TRBD2. CDR3 amino acids: CASSPTRAGGPHEQYF. The CDR3 DNA is TGTGCCAGCAGTCCCACCCGAGCGGGAGGGCCCCACGAGCAGTACTTC.